The 13 T cell receptor beta chains listed next were all sequenced from one sample in a study of vaccination and CD4 T cells after COVID-19. Specified treatment: roughly ten-day PBMC culture with coronavirus spike peptide pools or control peptides (ViraFEST assay). Cultured CD4+ T cell DNA underwent sequencing with the Oncomine TCR Beta short-read assay. Each CDR3 protein gets one entry after TCRdb re-called the PCR reads with MiXCR. Altogether over 13,000 distinct CDR3 sequences are present, roughly 24% being singletons, with the ten largest covering over 15%. Which antigens these TCRs recognize remains unknown. This material consisted of CD4+ T cells from blood, cultured in vitro, taken after SARS-CoV-2 vaccination. These receptors were collected from a human donor who had recovered from COVID-19.

The gene calls are TRBV9 and TRBJ2-2; the D is unclear. This CDR3 region has 14 residues. Trimming took 0 bases from V and 4 from J, leaving 7 bases between them. Germline CDR1 and CDR2: SGDLS and YYNGEE. The DNA of the CDR3 is TGTGCCAGCAGCGTAGAACTACTCACCGGGGAGCTGTTTTTT. Protein: CASSVELLTGELFF.

This clonotype was observed a handful of times. V is TRBV11-3 and J is TRBJ2-5, with D uncertain. There are 13 residues in the CDR3. Trimming removed 1 base at V and 4 bases at J, with 7 bases between. Germline assignment: CDR1 SGHNT and CDR2 YENEEA. Here the CDR3 reads CASSLGRTETQYF. The CDR3 DNA is TGTGCCAGCAGCTTAGGCAGAACAGAGACCCAGTACTTC.

The chain recombines TRBV7-3 with TRBJ1-1; no definite D call. Germline V gene data show CDR1 as SGHTA and CDR2 as FQGTGA. The CDR3 runs 14 residues. V lost 3 bases and J 1 base, leaving 9 bases between the germline ends. The CDR3 loop is CASSLGLGNTEAFF. CDR3 DNA sequence: TGTGCCAGCAGCTTGGGTTTGGGGAACACTGAAGCTTTCTTT.

In this sample, this clonotype turned up a few times. The V gene is TRBV14, the J gene TRBJ1-1, with 9 nucleotides matching TRBD1. The germline CDR1 and CDR2 sequences are SGHDN and FVKESK. V lost 5 bases, J lost 0 bases, and 4 bases stayed unmatched. The CDR3 runs to 15 residues. For the CDR3, the DNA is TGTGCCAGCAGCAAACAGGGGGCTTTGAACACTGAAGCTTTCTTT. Its translation is CASSKQGALNTEAFF.

J is TRBJ2-7 and V is TRBV6-1; the D gene could be TRBD1 or TRBD2 (7 bases each). From germline, CDR1 is MNHNS and CDR2 SASEGT. V lost 5 bases and J 0 bases, leaving 26 bases between the germline ends. This CDR3 is built from 19 residues. For the CDR3, the DNA is TGTGCCAGCAGTAAAAAGGGGGCGGGAGCCCGTCCGTTCTCCTACGAGCAGTACTTC. It codes for CASSKKGAGARPFSYEQYF.

This chain connects TRBV9 to TRBJ2-7; D unclear. Trimming removed 4 bases from V and 1 base from J, with 12 bases in between. CDR1 SGDLS and CDR2 YYNGEE come from the germline V gene. This CDR3 is 14 amino acids long. The CDR3 nucleotides read TGTGCCAGCAGCCCACAGATAGGTTCCTACGAGCAGTACTTC. Translated: CASSPQIGSYEQYF.

This clonotype occurred a few times. J is TRBJ2-7 and V is TRBV20-1; D perhaps matches TRBD2 (5 bases). Germline CDR1 reads DFQATT; CDR2 reads SNEGSKA (reference sequence). The CDR3 consists of 13 residues. Trimming took off 0 bases at V and 3 bases at J, with 9 bases between the two ends. CDR3 region: CSARDGSGYEQYF. CDR3 in DNA: TGCAGTGCTAGAGATGGGAGCGGCTACGAGCAGTACTTC.

The J gene is TRBJ2-3, the V gene TRBV6-1, with 7 positions matching TRBD1. Germline V lookup: CDR1 MNHNS, CDR2 SASEGT. The CDR3 contains 16 residues. The junction had 14 bases not matched to a gene; V was cut back by 7 bases and J by 4 bases. In DNA form, the CDR3 reads TGTGCCAGCAAATACGACAGGGCCGCGCTTCCAGATACGCAGTATTTT. It is translated as CASKYDRAALPDTQYF.

The rearrangement uses TRBV25-1 and TRBJ2-3; D is perhaps TRBD2 (6 bases). This CDR3 contains 16 residues. CDR1 and CDR2 from the germline V gene are MGHDK and SYGVNS. With 1 base removed from V and 4 bases from J, the gap between germline ends came to 15 bases. CDR3 coding DNA: TGTGCCAGCAGTGAATGGAGGGCATCCAGGGCAGATACGCAGTATTTT. Its protein product is CASSEWRASRADTQYF.

This clonotype was seen a few times. The chain has TRBV6-2 or TRBV6-3 and TRBJ2-2, with 9 bases identical to TRBD2. The CDR3 covers 15 residues. The germline V gene has CDR1 MNHEY and CDR2 SVGEGT. The trim removed 7 bases at V and 2 bases at J, leaving 5 bases unmatched. CDR3 residues: CASKIAGVNTGELFF. DNA for the CDR3: TGTGCCAGCAAAATAGCGGGAGTCAACACCGGGGAGCTGTTTTTT.

The genes are TRBV7-6 and TRBJ1-1; no clear D gene. Trimming left V 3 bases short and J 0 bases short, with 11 bases between. Germline V lookup: CDR1 SGHVS, CDR2 FNYEAQ. This CDR3 is 15 amino acids long. DNA of the CDR3: TGTGCCAGCAGCTTGGCAGGCTCCATGAACACTGAAGCTTTCTTT. Translated, it gives CASSLAGSMNTEAFF.

The chain joins TRBV20-1 to TRBJ2-4; tentative D call: TRBD2 (6 bases). The CDR3 is 14 amino acids. Trimming cost V 1 base and J 10 bases, with 17 bases left between them. Germline V lookup: CDR1 DFQATT, CDR2 SNEGSKA (reference sequence). The CDR3 here is CSARGRLGRGIQYF. The CDR3 DNA sequence: TGCAGTGCTAGAGGTCGTCTGGGTCGGGGGATTCAGTACTTC.

The chain carries TRBV12-3 or TRBV12-4 and TRBJ2-3, with 14 bases matching TRBD2. The length of the CDR3 is 17 residues. J lost 6 bases, V lost 6 bases, and 11 bases had no gene match. The DNA for the CDR3 is TGTGCCAGCAGGCCGACCGGGACTAGCGGGAGTCGGGATACGCAGTATTTT. This translates into CASRPTGTSGSRDTQYF.